This TCR beta chain comes out of a study of shared clonotypes between healthy human individuals. Sequencing was performed with immunoSEQ multiplex PCR; in TCRdb, only in-frame clones are kept and a portion is missing. The top ten clones hold 13% of a sample with 450,000 to 500,000 clones, less than 80% of them seen once. V lost 6 bases and J lost 6, with 10 bases in between. Germline lookup yields CDR1 DFQATT and CDR2 SNEGSKA (reference sequence). The CDR3 loop spans 11 amino acids. The sequence came from a woman between 35 and 50 years old in good health. Some clones in this sample may be carry-over from other donors' samples. V and J are TRBV20-1 and TRBJ2-3, with D possibly matching TRBD2 (5 bases). Sequences were obtained from PBMCs. CDR3 in amino acids: CSAGVGDTQYF. Written as DNA, the CDR3 is TGCAGTGCCGGGGTAGGCGATACGCAGTATTTT.